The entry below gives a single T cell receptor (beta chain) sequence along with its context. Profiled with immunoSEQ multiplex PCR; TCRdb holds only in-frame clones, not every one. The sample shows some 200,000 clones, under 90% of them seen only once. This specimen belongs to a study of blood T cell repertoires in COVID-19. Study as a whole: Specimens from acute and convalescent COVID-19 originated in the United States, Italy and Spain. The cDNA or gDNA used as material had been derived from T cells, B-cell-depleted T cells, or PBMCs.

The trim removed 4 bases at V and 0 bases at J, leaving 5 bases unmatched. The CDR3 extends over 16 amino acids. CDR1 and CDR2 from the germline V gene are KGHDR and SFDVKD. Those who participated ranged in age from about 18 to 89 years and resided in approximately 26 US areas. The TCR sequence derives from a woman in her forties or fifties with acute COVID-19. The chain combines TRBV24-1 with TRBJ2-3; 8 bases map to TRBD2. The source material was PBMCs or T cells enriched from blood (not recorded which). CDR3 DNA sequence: TGTGCCACCAGTGACGGGGGGGGGCCGAGCACAGATACGCAGTATTTT. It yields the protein CATSDGGGPSTDTQYF.